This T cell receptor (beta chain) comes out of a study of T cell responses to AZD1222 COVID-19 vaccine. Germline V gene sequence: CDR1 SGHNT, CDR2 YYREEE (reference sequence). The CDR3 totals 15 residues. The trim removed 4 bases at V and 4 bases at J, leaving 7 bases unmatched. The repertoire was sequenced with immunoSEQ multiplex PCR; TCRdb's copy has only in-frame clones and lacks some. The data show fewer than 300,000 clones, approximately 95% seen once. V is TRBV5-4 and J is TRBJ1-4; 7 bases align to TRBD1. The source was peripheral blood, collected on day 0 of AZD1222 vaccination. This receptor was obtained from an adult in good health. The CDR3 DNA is TGTGCCAGCAGCCTATGGGGACAGAATAATGAAAAACTGTTTTTT. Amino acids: CASSLWGQNNEKLFF.